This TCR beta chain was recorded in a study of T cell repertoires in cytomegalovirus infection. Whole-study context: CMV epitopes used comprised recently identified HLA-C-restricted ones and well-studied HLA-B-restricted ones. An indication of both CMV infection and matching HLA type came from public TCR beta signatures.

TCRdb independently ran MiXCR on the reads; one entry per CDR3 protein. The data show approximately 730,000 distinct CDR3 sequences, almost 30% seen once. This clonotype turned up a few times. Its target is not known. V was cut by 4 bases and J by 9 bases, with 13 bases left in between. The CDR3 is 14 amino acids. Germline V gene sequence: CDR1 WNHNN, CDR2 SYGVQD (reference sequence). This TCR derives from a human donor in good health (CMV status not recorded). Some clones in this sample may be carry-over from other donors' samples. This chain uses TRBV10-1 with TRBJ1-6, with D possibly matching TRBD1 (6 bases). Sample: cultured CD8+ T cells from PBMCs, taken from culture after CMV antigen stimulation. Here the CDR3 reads CASSVGGAISPLHF. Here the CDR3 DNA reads TGCGCCAGCAGTGTGGGGGGCGCGATTTCACCCCTCCACTTT.